The 17 T cell receptor beta chains in this list originate from one sample, sequenced in a study of shared clonotypes between healthy human individuals. The protocol was immunoSEQ multiplex PCR, while the TCRdb copy is restricted to in-frame clones and leaves out a portion. The sample comprises a few million clones, approximately 94% of which are singletons, and roughly 0.15% rests with the top ten. The sequencing sample was made of naive CD4+ T cells sorted from blood. Sample subset: CD45RA+ positively selected. The origin of the receptors is a man aged 18 to 29 in good health.

The chain is built from TRBV5-5 and TRBJ2-7; 7 bases are shared with TRBD1. This CDR3 has 15 residues. V dropped 1 base and J dropped 3; count of bases not matched to a gene: 7. The germline V gene has CDR1 SGHKS and CDR2 YYEKEE (reference sequence). This chain's CDR3 is CASSLSPGTDYEQYF. CDR3 nucleotide sequence: TGTGCCAGCAGCTTGAGCCCAGGGACAGACTACGAGCAGTACTTC.

The rearrangement joins TRBV9 to TRBJ2-3, with D perhaps given as TRBD1 or TRBD2 (6 bases each). Per the germline V gene, CDR1 is SGDLS and CDR2 is YYNGEE. The CDR3 is 15 residues long. With 2 bases removed from V and 1 base from J, the gap between germline ends came to 11 bases. The DNA of the CDR3 is TGTGCCAGCAGCGTGGGGGGCTGGGGCACAGATACGCAGTATTTT. Amino acids: CASSVGGWGTDTQYF. The complete variable domain, with remaining parts taken from reference TRBV9 and TRBJ2-3, reads DSGVTQTPKHLITATGQRVTLRCSPRSGDLSVYWYQQSLDQGLQFLIQYYNGEERAKGNILERFSAQQFPDLHSELNLSSLELGDSALYFCASSVGGWGTDTQYFGPGTRLTVL.

The chain employs TRBV30 and TRBJ2-1, with a tentative D call TRBD2 (5 bases). V was shortened by 4 bases and J by 7 bases, with 14 bases between the two germline ends. This CDR3 is 13 amino acids long. Germline CDR1 is GTSNPN and CDR2 is SVGIG (reference sequence). The CDR3 reads CAWTPSKVNEQFF. The CDR3 DNA follows: TGTGCCTGGACCCCTAGCAAGGTGAATGAGCAGTTCTTC.

J is TRBJ1-5 and V is TRBV6-6; possibly TRBD1 for D (5 bases). The CDR3 runs to 16 residues. Germline lookup yields CDR1 MNHNY and CDR2 SVGAGI (reference sequence). V was clipped by 8 bases and J by 1 base, with 18 bases between them. CDR3 amino acids: CASSPGGVESNQPQHF. CDR3 coding DNA: TGTGCCAGCTCACCTGGGGGGGTCGAGAGCAATCAGCCCCAGCATTTT.

J is TRBJ2-7 and V is TRBV19; weak D call: TRBD1 (5 bases). The CDR3 totals 13 residues. V dropped 5 bases and J dropped 2 bases, with 10 bases sitting between them. The germline V gene encodes CDR1 LNHDA and CDR2 SQIVND (reference sequence). This CDR3 reads CASSEQVAYEQYF. CDR3 nucleotide sequence: TGTGCCAGTAGTGAACAGGTCGCCTACGAGCAGTACTTC.

This clone was observed once. This chain connects TRBV10-2 to TRBJ2-6; weak D call: TRBD1 (5 bases). Germline lookup yields CDR1 WSHSY and CDR2 SAAADI. The CDR3 contains 14 residues. The V and J ends lost 4 bases and 2 bases respectively, with 6 bases between them. The CDR3 region is CASSGGPGANVLTF. CDR3 DNA sequence: TGCGCCAGCAGTGGGGGCCCTGGGGCCAACGTCCTGACTTTC.

This chain joins TRBV6-1 and TRBJ2-5; 9 bases match TRBD2. Per the germline V gene, CDR1 is MNHNS and CDR2 is SASEGT. The J segment lost 2 bases and the V segment lost 3 bases, leaving 7 bases of the junction unmatched. The CDR3 length is 16 residues. CDR3 sequence: CASSDRLTSGQETQYF. CDR3 nucleotide sequence: TGTGCCAGCAGTGACCGTCTGACTAGCGGACAAGAGACCCAGTACTTC.

This clone was seen only once. This sequence joins TRBV11-2 and TRBJ1-5; TRBD1 aligns across 7 bases. The V and J ends lost 5 bases and 3 bases, in that order; junction bases with no gene match: 7. The CDR3 runs to 15 residues. Germline lookup yields CDR1 SGHAT and CDR2 FQNNGV. Here the CDR3 DNA reads TGTGCCAGCAGCGACAGTACAGGGGTCAATCAGCCCCAGCATTTT. Protein: CASSDSTGVNQPQHF.

The chain is built from TRBV2 and TRBJ2-3; TRBD2 aligns across 8 bases. The V gene's germline CDR1 is SNHLY and CDR2 FYNNEI. The CDR3 is made up of 15 amino acids. J lost 10 bases, V lost 6 bases, and 15 bases had no gene match. The CDR3 loop reads CASRISGSPLYAQYF. The CDR3 bases are TGTGCCAGCAGGATAAGCGGGAGCCCGCTTTATGCGCAGTATTTT.

The chain links TRBV18 to TRBJ2-7, with 8 positions matching TRBD2. The CDR3 has 16 residues. Germline V gene data show CDR1 as KGHSH and CDR2 as LQKENI. Trimming cost V 4 bases and J 0 bases; bases outside gene matches: 8. CDR3 nucleotide sequence: TGTGCCAGCTCACACCCTAGCGGGTTAAGCTCCTACGAGCAGTACTTC. This codes for CASSHPSGLSSYEQYF.

In the case of this clone: Other DNA sequences within the sample encode an identical CDR3. The gene calls are TRBV2 and TRBJ2-7; D gene unclear. The CDR3 runs to 12 residues. Trimming took 3 bases from V and 1 from J, leaving 4 bases between them. Germline CDR1 is SNHLY and CDR2 is FYNNEI. The CDR3 is CASSEGSYEQYF. The CDR3, as DNA: TGTGCCAGCAGTGAGGGGTCCTACGAGCAGTACTTC.

This chain uses TRBV5-1 with TRBJ1-4; D is possibly TRBD1 (6 bases). This CDR3 spans 14 amino acids. V lost 4 bases, J lost 7 bases, and 14 bases lay in between. CDR1 is SGHRS, CDR2 YFSETQ, per germline. CDR3 DNA: TGCGCCAGCAGCCCCTTGGGGGGCCGTGAAAAACTGTTTTTT. Residues: CASSPLGGREKLFF.

The chain joins TRBV5-1 to TRBJ2-5; perhaps D is TRBD1 or TRBD2 (5 bases each). Trimming took 5 bases from V and 5 from J, leaving 13 bases between them. Looked up from germline, CDR1 is SGHRS and CDR2 is YFSETQ. This CDR3 is 13 amino acids long. As DNA, the CDR3 is TGCGCCAGCAGACGGGGCTCTGGGGAGACCCAGTACTTC. Its protein product is CASRRGSGETQYF.

This sequence joins TRBV27 and TRBJ2-2; TRBD2 matches 13 bases. The ends lost 5 bases at V and 5 bases at J; junction bases unmatched: 11. The CDR3 is 18 residues long. Germline CDR1 and CDR2: MNHEY and SMNVEV (reference sequence). The DNA of the CDR3 is TGTGCCAGCAGTAAACCTGGACTAGCGGGGGTGGTGACCGGGGAGCTGTTTTTT. Translated: CASSKPGLAGVVTGELFF.

The rearrangement links TRBV27 to TRBJ2-1; D uncertain. V lost 8 bases to trimming and J lost 0 bases, with 14 bases between them. Germline values: CDR1 MNHEY, CDR2 SMNVEV (reference sequence). The CDR3 covers 15 residues. The CDR3 sequence is CASQVDGNSYNEQFF. CDR3 DNA sequence: TGTGCCAGCCAAGTTGATGGAAACTCCTACAATGAGCAGTTCTTC.

About this clone itself: Other DNA sequences in the sample encode the same CDR3. The chain combines TRBV7-9 with TRBJ2-7; possibly TRBD1 for D (6 bases). The V and J ends lost 3 bases and 3 bases respectively, with 9 bases between them. CDR1 is SEHNR and CDR2 is FQNEAQ in the germline V gene (reference sequence). This CDR3 spans 13 amino acids. The CDR3 DNA follows: TGTGCCAGCAGCTTGGACAGTCACTACGAGCAGTACTTC. This encodes CASSLDSHYEQYF.

This clone occurred a few times. The genes are TRBV18 and TRBJ1-6; D is unclear. In germline, CDR1 is KGHSH, CDR2 LQKENI. This CDR3 has 15 residues. Trimming pared 3 bases from V and 7 bases from J, leaving 13 bases between. CDR3 in amino acids: CASSPLGTENSPLHF. As DNA, the CDR3 is TGTGCCAGCTCACCTTTGGGAACTGAGAATTCACCCCTCCACTTT.